A single T cell receptor (beta chain) is shown here with its context. Noted treatment: preoperative locoregional IRX-2 cytokine immunotherapy. Samples came from a phase Ib trial of preoperative locoregional IRX-2 cytokine immunotherapy. TCRdb's copy holds only in-frame clones and misses some; the assay was immunoSEQ multiplex PCR. The data contain 25,000 or so clones, approximately 90% of them singletons. The sample is drawn from a study of preoperative IRX-2 immunotherapy in early breast cancer. Germline assignment: CDR1 MNHEY and CDR2 SMNVEV (reference sequence). The J segment lost 2 bases and the V segment lost 6 bases, leaving 6 bases of the junction unmatched. The CDR3 sequence is 14 residues long.

The V call is TRBV27, the J call TRBJ2-7; 8 bases match TRBD2. This receptor was taken from a human donor with breast cancer. Material: tumor tissue, obtained after IRX-2 immunotherapy. In nucleotides, the CDR3 is TGTGCCAGCAGCCTCGCGGGGGGACCCTACGAGCAGTACTTC. Its protein product is CASSLAGGPYEQYF.